Each of the 2 T cell receptor beta chains below was sequenced from the same sample in a study of shared clonotypes between healthy human individuals. CD45RO-negative, CCR7-positively selected cells formed the naive CD8 fraction, excluding terminally differentiated effector memory CD45RA+ cells. Sequencing was performed with immunoSEQ multiplex PCR; in TCRdb, only in-frame clones are kept and a portion is missing. The data contain approximately 720,000 clones, about 91% of them seen just once; the ten biggest clones take up approximately 24%. Sequences were obtained from naive CD8+ T cells sorted from blood. The receptor source for this set is a young man in good health.

In the case of this clone: The sample contains more than one DNA sequence encoding this CDR3. The chain recombines TRBV5-1 with TRBJ2-7; possible D gene TRBD1, 6 bases. This CDR3 region has 15 residues. Germline V gene data show CDR1 as SGHRS and CDR2 as YFSETQ. Deletions cut 0 bases from V and 5 bases from J, with 15 bases between. The CDR3 DNA is TGCGCCAGCAGCTTGGTGATACAGGGCAACCACGAGCAGTACTTC. This encodes CASSLVIQGNHEQYF. The full variable domain, in which reference TRBV5-1 and TRBJ2-7 provide the parts outside the CDR3, is KAGVTQTPRYLIKTRGQQVTLSCSPISGHRSVSWYQQTPGQGLQFLFEYFSETQRNKGNFPGRFSGRQFSNSRSEMNVSTLELGDSALYLCASSLVIQGNHEQYFGPGTRLTVT.

The V gene is TRBV18, the J gene TRBJ2-7, with unresolved D. Per germline, CDR1 KGHSH and CDR2 LQKENI. This CDR3 is 16 amino acids long. Trimming shortened V by 3 bases and J by 3 bases, and 18 bases separated the two germline ends. This CDR3 is CASSPTRGEHHYEQYF. In DNA form, the CDR3 reads TGTGCCAGCTCACCCACAAGAGGAGAGCACCACTACGAGCAGTACTTC. Together with reference TRBV18 and TRBJ2-7, the CDR3 gives the full variable domain: NAGVMQNPRHLVRRRGQEARLRCSPMKGHSHVYWYRQLPEEGLKFMVYLQKENIIDESGMPKERFSAEFPKEGPSILRIQQVVRGDSAAYFCASSPTRGEHHYEQYFGPGTRLTVT.